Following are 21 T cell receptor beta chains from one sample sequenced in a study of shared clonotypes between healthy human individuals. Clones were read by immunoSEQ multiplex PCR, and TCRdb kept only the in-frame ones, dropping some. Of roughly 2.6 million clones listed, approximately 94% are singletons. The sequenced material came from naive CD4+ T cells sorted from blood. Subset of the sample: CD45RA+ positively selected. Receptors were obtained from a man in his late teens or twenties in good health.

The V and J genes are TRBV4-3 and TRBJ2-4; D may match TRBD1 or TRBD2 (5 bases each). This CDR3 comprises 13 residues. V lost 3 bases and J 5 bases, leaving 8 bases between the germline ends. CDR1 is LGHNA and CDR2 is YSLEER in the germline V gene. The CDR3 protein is CASSQVGENIQYF. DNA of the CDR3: TGCGCCAGCAGCCAGGTGGGGGAAAACATTCAGTACTTC.

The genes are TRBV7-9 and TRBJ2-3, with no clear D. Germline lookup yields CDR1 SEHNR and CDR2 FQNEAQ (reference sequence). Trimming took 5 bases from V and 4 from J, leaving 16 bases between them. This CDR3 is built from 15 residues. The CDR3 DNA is TGTGCCAGCAGCCCCATAAGTTCATCGGCAGATACGCAGTATTTT. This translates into CASSPISSSADTQYF.

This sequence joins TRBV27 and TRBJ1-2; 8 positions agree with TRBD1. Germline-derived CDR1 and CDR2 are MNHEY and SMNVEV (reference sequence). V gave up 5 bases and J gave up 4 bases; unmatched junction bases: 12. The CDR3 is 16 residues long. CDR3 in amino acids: CASSAYRDRTSYGYTF. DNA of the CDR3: TGTGCCAGCAGTGCCTACCGGGACAGGACATCCTATGGCTACACCTTC.

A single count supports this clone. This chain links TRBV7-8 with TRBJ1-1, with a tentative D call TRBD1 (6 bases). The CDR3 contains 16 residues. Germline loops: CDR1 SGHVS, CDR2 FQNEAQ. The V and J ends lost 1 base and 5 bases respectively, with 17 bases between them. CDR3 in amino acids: CASSLGPLGARTEAFF. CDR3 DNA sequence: TGTGCCAGCAGCTTAGGACCTTTGGGGGCAAGAACTGAAGCTTTCTTT.

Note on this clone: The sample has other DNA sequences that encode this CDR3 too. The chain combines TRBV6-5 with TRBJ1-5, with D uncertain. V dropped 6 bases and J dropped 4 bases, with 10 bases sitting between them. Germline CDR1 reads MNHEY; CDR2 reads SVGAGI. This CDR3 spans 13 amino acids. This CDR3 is CASSQGGNQPQHF. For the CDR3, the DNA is TGTGCCAGCAGCCAAGGAGGTAATCAGCCCCAGCATTTT.

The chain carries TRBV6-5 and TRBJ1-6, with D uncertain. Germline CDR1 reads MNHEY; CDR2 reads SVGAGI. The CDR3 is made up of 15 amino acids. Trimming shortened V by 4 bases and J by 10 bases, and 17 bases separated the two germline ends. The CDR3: CASSLLGPGGSPLHF. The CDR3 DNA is TGTGCCAGCAGTTTGTTAGGGCCGGGAGGCTCACCCCTCCACTTT.

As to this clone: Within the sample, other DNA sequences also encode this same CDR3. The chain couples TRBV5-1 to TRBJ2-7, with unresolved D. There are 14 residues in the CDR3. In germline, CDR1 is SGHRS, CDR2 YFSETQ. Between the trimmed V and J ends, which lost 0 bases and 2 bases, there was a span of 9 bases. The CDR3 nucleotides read TGCGCCAGCAGCTTGGGGACCGGTACCTACGAGCAGTACTTC. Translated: CASSLGTGTYEQYF.

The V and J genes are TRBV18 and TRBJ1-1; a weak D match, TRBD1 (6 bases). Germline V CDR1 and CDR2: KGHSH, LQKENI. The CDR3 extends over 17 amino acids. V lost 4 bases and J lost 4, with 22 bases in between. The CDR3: CASSQYNREVPGTEAFF. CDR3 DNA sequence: TGTGCCAGCTCACAGTATAACAGGGAGGTTCCGGGCACTGAAGCTTTCTTT.

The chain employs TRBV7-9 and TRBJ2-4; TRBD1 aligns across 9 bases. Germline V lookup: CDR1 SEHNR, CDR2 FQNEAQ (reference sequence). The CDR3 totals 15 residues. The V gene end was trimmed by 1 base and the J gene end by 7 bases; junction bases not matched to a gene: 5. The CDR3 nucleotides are TGTGCCAGCAGCTTAGGACAGGGGGTGAGGAACATTCAGTACTTC. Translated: CASSLGQGVRNIQYF.

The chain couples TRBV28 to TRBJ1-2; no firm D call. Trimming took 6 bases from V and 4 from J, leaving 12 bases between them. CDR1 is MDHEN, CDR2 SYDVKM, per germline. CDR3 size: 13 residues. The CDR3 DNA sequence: TGTGCCAGCAGGCCCTTTAAAGGCTATGGCTACACCTTC. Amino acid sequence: CASRPFKGYGYTF.

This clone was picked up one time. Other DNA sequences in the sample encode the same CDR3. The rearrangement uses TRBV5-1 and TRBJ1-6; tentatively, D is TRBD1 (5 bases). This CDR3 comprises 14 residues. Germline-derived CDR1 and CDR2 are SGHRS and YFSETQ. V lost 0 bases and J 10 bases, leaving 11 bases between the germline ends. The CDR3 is CASSLDGGGSPLHF. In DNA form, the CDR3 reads TGCGCCAGCAGCTTGGACGGGGGGGGATCACCCCTCCACTTT. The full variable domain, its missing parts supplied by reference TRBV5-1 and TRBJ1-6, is KAGVTQTPRYLIKTRGQQVTLSCSPISGHRSVSWYQQTPGQGLQFLFEYFSETQRNKGNFPGRFSGRQFSNSRSEMNVSTLELGDSALYLCASSLDGGGSPLHFGNGTRLTVT.

The CDR3 DNA sequence: TGTGCCAGCTCACCATCGGGACAGGGGGACTACACCTTC. Translation gives CASSPSGQGDYTF. V is TRBV18 and J is TRBJ1-2, with TRBD1 matching 11 bases. From germline, CDR1 is KGHSH and CDR2 LQKENI. V lost 2 bases, J lost 10 bases, and 3 bases stayed unmatched. The CDR3 consists of 13 residues. The full variable domain, with the rest looked up from reference TRBV18 and TRBJ1-2, is NAGVMQNPRHLVRRRGQEARLRCSPMKGHSHVYWYRQLPEEGLKFMVYLQKENIIDESGMPKERFSAEFPKEGPSILRIQQVVRGDSAAYFCASSPSGQGDYTFGSGTRLTVV.

The CDR3 DNA sequence: TGTGCCAGCAGTGAAACAGGGGGATCCTACAATGAGCAGTTCTTC. As protein: CASSETGGSYNEQFF. The chain uses TRBV11-3 and TRBJ2-1; 8 nucleotides match TRBD1. The germline V gene encodes CDR1 SGHNT and CDR2 YENEEA. This CDR3 contains 15 residues. With V trimmed by 6 bases and J by 1 base, 5 bases remained unmatched.

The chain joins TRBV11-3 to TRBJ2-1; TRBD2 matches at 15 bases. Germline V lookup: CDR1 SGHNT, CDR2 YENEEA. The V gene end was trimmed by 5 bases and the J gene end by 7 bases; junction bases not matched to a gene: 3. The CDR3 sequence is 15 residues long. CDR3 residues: CASSNGTSGRNEQFF. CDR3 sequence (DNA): TGTGCCAGCAGCAACGGGACTAGCGGGAGGAATGAGCAGTTCTTC.

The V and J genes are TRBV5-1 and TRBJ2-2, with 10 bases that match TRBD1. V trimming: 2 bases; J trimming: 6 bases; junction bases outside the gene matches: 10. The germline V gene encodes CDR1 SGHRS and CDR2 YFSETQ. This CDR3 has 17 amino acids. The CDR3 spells CASSFSSGTGVPGELFF. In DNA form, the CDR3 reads TGCGCCAGCAGCTTTAGTTCCGGGACAGGGGTCCCCGGGGAGCTGTTTTTT.

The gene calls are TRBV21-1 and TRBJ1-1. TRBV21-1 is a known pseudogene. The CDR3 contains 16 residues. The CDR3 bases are TGTGCCAGCTTCGAAGCTGGGGAGGGGCGGAACACTGAAGCTTTCTTT. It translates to CASFEAGEGRNTEAFF.

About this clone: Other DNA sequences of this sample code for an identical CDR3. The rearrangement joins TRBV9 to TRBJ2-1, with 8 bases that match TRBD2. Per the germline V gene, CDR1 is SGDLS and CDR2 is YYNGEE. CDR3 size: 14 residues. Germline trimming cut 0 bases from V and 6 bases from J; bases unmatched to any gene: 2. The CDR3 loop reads CASSVGLASNEQFF. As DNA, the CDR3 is TGTGCCAGCAGCGTAGGACTAGCGAGCAATGAGCAGTTCTTC.

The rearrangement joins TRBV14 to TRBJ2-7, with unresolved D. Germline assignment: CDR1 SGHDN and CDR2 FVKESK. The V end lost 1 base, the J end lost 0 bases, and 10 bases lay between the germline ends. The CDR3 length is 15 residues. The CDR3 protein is CASSQGWRDSYEQYF. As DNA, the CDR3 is TGTGCCAGCAGCCAAGGATGGAGAGACTCCTACGAGCAGTACTTC.

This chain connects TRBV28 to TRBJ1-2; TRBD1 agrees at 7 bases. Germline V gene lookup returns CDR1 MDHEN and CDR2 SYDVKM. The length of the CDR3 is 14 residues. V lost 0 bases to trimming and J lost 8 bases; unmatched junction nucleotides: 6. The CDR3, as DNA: TGTGCCAGCAGTTTATGGGACAGGAGTGAAGGCTACACCTTC. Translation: CASSLWDRSEGYTF.

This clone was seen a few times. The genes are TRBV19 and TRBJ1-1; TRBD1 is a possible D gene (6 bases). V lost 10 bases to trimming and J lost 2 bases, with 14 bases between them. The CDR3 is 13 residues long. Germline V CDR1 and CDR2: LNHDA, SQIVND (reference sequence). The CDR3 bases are TGTGCCATCAGGGGTATGCCTAACACTGAAGCTTTCTTT. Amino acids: CAIRGMPNTEAFF.

The CDR3 protein is CASSLGRKNTGELFF. CDR3 nucleotide sequence: TGTGCCAGCAGCCTCGGACGGAAGAACACCGGGGAGCTGTTTTTT. V is TRBV6-5 and J is TRBJ2-2; D remains unclear. There are 15 residues in the CDR3. Germline V CDR1 and CDR2: MNHEY, SVGAGI. V was cut by 6 bases and J by 1 base, with 12 bases left in between.